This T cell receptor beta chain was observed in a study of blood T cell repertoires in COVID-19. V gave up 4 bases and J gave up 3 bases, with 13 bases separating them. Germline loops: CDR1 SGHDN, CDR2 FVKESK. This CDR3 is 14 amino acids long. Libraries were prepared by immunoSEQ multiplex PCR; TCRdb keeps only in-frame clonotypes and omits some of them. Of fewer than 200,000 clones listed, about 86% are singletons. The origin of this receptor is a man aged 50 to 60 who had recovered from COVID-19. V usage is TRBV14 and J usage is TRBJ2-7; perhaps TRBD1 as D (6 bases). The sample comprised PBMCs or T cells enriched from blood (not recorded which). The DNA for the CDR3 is TGTGCCAGCAGCCTCCGGGACAATTTCTACGAGCAGTACTTC. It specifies CASSLRDNFYEQYF.